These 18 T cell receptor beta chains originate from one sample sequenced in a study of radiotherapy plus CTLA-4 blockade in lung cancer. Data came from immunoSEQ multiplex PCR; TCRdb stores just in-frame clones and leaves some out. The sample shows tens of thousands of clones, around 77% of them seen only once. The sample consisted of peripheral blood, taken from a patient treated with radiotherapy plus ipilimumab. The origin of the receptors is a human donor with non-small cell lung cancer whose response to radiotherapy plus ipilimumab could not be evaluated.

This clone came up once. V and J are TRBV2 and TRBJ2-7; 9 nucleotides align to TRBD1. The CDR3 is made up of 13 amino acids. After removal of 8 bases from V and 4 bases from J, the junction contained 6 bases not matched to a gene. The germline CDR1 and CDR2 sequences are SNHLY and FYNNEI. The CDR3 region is CASGGQGSYEQYF. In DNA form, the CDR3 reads TGTGCCAGCGGAGGACAGGGGAGTTACGAGCAGTACTTC.

CDR3 DNA sequence: TGTGCCAGCAGCCTGCTAACAGGCCGCGGGGACTATGGCTACACCTTC. Its translation is CASSLLTGRGDYGYTF. This chain connects TRBV5-4 to TRBJ1-2; D is possibly TRBD1 (5 bases). V lost 4 bases and J 3 bases, leaving 19 bases between the germline ends. CDR1 SGHNT and CDR2 YYREEE come from the germline V gene (reference sequence). This CDR3 has 16 amino acids.

The CDR3 sequence: CASSDARGRGEAFF. The CDR3 bases are TGTGCCAGCAGTGATGCTCGGGGCAGGGGTGAAGCTTTCTTT. The J gene is TRBJ1-1, the V gene TRBV2, with TRBD1 as a possible D gene (6 bases). The CDR3 loop spans 14 amino acids. Deletions cut 3 bases from V and 7 bases from J, with 15 bases between. Looked up from germline, CDR1 is SNHLY and CDR2 is FYNNEI.

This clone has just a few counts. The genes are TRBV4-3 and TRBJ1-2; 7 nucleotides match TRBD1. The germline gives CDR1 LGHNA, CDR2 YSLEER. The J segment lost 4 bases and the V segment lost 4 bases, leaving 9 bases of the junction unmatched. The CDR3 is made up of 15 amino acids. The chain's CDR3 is CASSPNRGGTYGYTF. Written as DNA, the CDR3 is TGCGCCAGCAGCCCGAACCGAGGGGGCACCTATGGCTACACCTTC.

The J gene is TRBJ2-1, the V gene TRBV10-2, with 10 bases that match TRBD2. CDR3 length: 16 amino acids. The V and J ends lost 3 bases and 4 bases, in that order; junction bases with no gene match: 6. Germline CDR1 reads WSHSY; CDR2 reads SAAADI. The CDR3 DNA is TGCGCCAGCAGTGACCTTAGCGGGAGGACTTACAATGAGCAGTTCTTC. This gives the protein CASSDLSGRTYNEQFF.

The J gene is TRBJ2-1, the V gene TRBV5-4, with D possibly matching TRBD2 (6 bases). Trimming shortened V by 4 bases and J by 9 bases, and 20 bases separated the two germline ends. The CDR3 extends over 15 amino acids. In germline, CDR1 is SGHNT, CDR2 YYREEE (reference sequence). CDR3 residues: CASSPPGVGGGEQFF. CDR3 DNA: TGTGCCAGCAGCCCGCCGGGGGTGGGGGGTGGTGAGCAGTTCTTC.

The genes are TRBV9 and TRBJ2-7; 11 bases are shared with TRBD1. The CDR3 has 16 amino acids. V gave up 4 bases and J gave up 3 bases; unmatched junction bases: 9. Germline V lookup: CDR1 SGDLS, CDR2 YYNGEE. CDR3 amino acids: CASSPRGQGAVYEQYF. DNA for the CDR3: TGTGCCAGCAGCCCGAGAGGACAGGGGGCCGTCTACGAGCAGTACTTC. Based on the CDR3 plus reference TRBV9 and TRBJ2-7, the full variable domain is DSGVTQTPKHLITATGQRVTLRCSPRSGDLSVYWYQQSLDQGLQFLIQYYNGEERAKGNILERFSAQQFPDLHSELNLSSLELGDSALYFCASSPRGQGAVYEQYFGPGTRLTVT.

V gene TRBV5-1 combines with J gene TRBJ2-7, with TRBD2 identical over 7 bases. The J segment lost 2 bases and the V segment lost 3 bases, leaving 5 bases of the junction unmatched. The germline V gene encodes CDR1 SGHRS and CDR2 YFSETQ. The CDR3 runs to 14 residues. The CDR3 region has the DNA TGCGCCAGCAGCTCTCCCGGACTAGCCTACGAGCAGTACTTC. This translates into CASSSPGLAYEQYF.

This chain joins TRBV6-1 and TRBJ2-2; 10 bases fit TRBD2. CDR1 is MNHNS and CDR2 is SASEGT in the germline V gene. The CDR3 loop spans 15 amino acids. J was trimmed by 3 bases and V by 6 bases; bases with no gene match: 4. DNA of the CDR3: TGTGCCAGCAGCCCTAGCGGGAGCGACACCGGGGAGCTGTTTTTT. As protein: CASSPSGSDTGELFF.

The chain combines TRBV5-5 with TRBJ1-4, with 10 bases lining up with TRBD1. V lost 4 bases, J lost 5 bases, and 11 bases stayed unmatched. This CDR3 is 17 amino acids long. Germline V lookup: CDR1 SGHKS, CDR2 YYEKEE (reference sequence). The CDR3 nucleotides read TGTGCCAGCAGCATCCGGGACAGGGGCCCGACAAATGAAAAACTGTTTTTT. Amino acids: CASSIRDRGPTNEKLFF.

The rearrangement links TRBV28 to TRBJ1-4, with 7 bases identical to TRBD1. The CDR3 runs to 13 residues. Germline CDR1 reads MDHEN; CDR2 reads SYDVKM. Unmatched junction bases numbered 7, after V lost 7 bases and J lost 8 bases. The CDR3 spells CASTDRAWEKLFF. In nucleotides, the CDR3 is TGTGCCAGCACAGACAGGGCTTGGGAAAAACTGTTTTTT.

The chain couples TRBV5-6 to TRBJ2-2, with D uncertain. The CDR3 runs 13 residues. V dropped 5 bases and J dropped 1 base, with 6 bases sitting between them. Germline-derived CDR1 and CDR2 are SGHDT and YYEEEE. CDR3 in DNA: TGTGCCAGCAGAGCTTGGAACACCGGGGAGCTGTTTTTT. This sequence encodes CASRAWNTGELFF.

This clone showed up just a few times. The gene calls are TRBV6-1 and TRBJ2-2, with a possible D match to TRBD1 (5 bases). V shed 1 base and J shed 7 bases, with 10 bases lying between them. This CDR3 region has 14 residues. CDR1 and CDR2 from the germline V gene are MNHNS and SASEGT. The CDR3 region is CASSEGQWGGELFF. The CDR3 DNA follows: TGTGCCAGCAGTGAAGGACAGTGGGGCGGGGAGCTGTTTTTT.

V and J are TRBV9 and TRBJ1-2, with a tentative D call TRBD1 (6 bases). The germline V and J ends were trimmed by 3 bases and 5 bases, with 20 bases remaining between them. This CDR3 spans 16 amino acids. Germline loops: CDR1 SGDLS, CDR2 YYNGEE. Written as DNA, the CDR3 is TGTGCCAGCAGCGCCCCCTCGGGGGGCGGAATGTATGGCTACACCTTC. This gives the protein CASSAPSGGGMYGYTF.

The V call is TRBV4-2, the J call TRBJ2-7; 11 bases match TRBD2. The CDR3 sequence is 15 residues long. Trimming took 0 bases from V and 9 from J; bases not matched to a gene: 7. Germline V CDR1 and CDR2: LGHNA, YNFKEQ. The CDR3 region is CASSQDTSGGRGQYF. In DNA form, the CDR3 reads TGTGCCAGCAGCCAAGATACTAGCGGGGGCCGGGGGCAGTACTTC.

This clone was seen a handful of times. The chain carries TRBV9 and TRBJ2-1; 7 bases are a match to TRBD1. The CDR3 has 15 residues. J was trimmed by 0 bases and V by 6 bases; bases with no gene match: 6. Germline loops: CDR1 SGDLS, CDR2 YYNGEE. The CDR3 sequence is CASTRTGSSYNEQFF. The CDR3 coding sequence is TGTGCCAGCACCCGGACAGGTAGCTCCTACAATGAGCAGTTCTTC.

The CDR3 nucleotides read TGTGCCAGCAGCGTAGTGGGGAGTAACGCCTACAATGAGCAGTTCTTC. Its protein product is CASSVVGSNAYNEQFF. The genes are TRBV9 and TRBJ2-1, with D perhaps matching TRBD2 (5 bases). With 0 bases removed from V and 2 bases from J, the gap between germline ends came to 12 bases. Germline V gives CDR1 SGDLS, CDR2 YYNGEE. The CDR3 covers 16 residues. Supplemented by reference TRBV9 and TRBJ2-1, the full variable domain reads DSGVTQTPKHLITATGQRVTLRCSPRSGDLSVYWYQQSLDQGLQFLIQYYNGEERAKGNILERFSAQQFPDLHSELNLSSLELGDSALYFCASSVVGSNAYNEQFFGPGTRLTVL.

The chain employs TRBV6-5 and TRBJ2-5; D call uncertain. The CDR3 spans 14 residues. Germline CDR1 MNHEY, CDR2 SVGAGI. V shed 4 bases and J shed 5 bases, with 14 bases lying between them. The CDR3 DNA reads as TGTGCCAGCAGTTCCCGGGTCACTATGGAGACCCAGTACTTC. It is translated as CASSSRVTMETQYF.